This T cell receptor (beta chain) was retrieved from a study of blood T cell repertoires in COVID-19. Study overall: Spain, Italy and the United States supplied samples that represented acute and convalescent COVID-19. T cells, B-cell-depleted T cells, or PBMCs provided the cDNA or gDNA that served as material.

The germline gives CDR1 MNHEY, CDR2 SVGAGI. This CDR3 is built from 15 residues. V was clipped by 6 bases and J by 1 base, with 15 bases between them. Study processing details: Amplification with reference gene primers provided the estimates of nucleated cell counts. The method was immunoSEQ multiplex PCR; TCRdb's version includes in-frame clones alone and lacks a portion of them. V and J calls and clone size are as listed in that table; D and trimming were resolved from the DNA. Of over 150,000 clones in the sample, approximately 81% were seen once. This sequence was found in an elderly woman with active or convalescent COVID-19. Material for sequencing was peripheral blood. The chain employs TRBV6-5 and TRBJ1-1; TRBD1 might be the D (5 bases). CDR3 coding DNA: TGTGCCAGCAGCTCTGGAGGGGCGGGGAACACTGAAGCTTTCTTT. As protein: CASSSGGAGNTEAFF.